This TCR beta chain was observed in a study of T cell repertoires in cytomegalovirus infection. The table lists this clonotype with a few counts. Its antigen remains unidentified. TCRdb reprocessed the reads with MiXCR, giving one entry per CDR3 protein. The top ten hold over 15% of the sample, which has 300,000 to 400,000 distinct CDR3 sequences, about 28% seen once. The CDR3 is 14 amino acids. The V end was cut by 2 bases, the J end by 3 bases, with 11 bases between. Germline V CDR1 and CDR2: MDHEN, SYDVKM. This receptor was obtained from a human donor in good health (CMV status not recorded). Some clones in this sample may be carry-over from other donors' samples. This chain links TRBV28 with TRBJ2-7, with D perhaps assigned TRBD1 or TRBD2 (6 bases each). Sequencing was performed on cultured PBMCs, taken from culture after CMV antigen stimulation. CDR3 sequence: CASSLRGGNYEQYF. The CDR3 DNA sequence: TGTGCCAGCAGTTTAAGAGGGGGGAACTACGAGCAGTACTTC.